These T cell receptor beta chains were read from a single sample in a study of cytomegalovirus exposure and HLA in healthy donors. Sequencing was performed with immunoSEQ multiplex PCR; in TCRdb, only in-frame clones are kept and a portion is missing. In the table there are 130,000 to 150,000 clones, 89% of which are singletons. Input material: PBMCs. Every receptor here comes from a woman between 18 and 30 years old in good health and CMV-seropositive. Both conserved end residues are part of each CDR3. D genes are given only for firm matches.

TRBV20-1,TRBD2,TRBJ2-7,CSAPKAGEQYF,TGCAGTGCCCCAAAAGCGGGGGAGCAGTACTTC
TRBV30,NA,TRBJ2-1,CAWSVRQVRVDEQFF,TGTGCCTGGAGTGTAAGGCAGGTCAGGGTTGATGAGCAGTTCTTC
TRBV20-1,TRBD2,TRBJ2-7,CSATGGLEQYF,TGCAGTGCCACGGGGGGGCTTGAGCAGTACTTC
TRBV13,NA,TRBJ2-7,CASSGDSFEQYF,TGTGCCAGCAGCGGCGACTCCTTCGAGCAGTACTTC
TRBV19,TRBD1,TRBJ2-7,CASSAGTGIYEQYF,TGTGCCAGTAGTGCCGGGACAGGGATTTACGAGCAGTACTTC
TRBV6-1,NA,TRBJ2-1,CASSEGPYTSYNEQFF,TGTGCCAGCAGTGAAGGGCCGTATACATCCTACAATGAGCAGTTCTTC
TRBV28,NA,TRBJ1-1,CASKRGGSNTEAFF,TGTGCCAGCAAGAGGGGGGGATCGAACACTGAAGCTTTCTTT
TRBV12-5,NA,TRBJ1-5,CASGLGNRDQHF,TGTGCTAGTGGTTTGGGGAACCGGGACCAGCATTTT
TRBV5-1,NA,TRBJ1-1,CASSRALGDTEAFF,TGCGCCAGCAGCCGGGCCCTAGGGGACACTGAAGCTTTCTTT
TRBV5-1,NA,TRBJ1-1,CASSLAVRQNFANTEAFF,TGCGCCAGCAGCTTGGCCGTCAGGCAAAATTTCGCGAACACTGAAGCTTTCTTT
TRBV7-2,NA,TRBJ1-2,CASSSLTLRSWYGYTF,TGTGCCAGCAGCTCATTAACCCTCAGGTCGTGGTATGGCTACACCTTC
TRBV7-9,NA,TRBJ2-5,CASSSKETQYF,TGTGCCAGCAGCTCTAAAGAGACCCAGTACTTC
TRBV18,TRBD1,TRBJ1-2,CASSPQKTGNTNYGYTF,TGTGCCAGCTCACCACAAAAGACAGGGAATACTAACTATGGCTACACCTTC
TRBV7-6,NA,TRBJ2-2,CASSASPPGELFF,TGTGCCAGCAGCGCGAGCCCCCCCGGGGAGCTGTTTTTT